These 10 T cell receptor beta chains were all obtained from the same sample, sequenced in a study of technical replicates of blood from several donors. Method: immunoSEQ multiplex PCR; TCRdb's copy keeps in-frame clones and lacks some. Of around 89,000 clones listed, 85% to 95% were seen once; the top ten hold 0.24%. Sequencing was carried out using T cells isolated from PBMCs. The source of these receptors is a human donor in good health.

The chain is built from TRBV5-6 and TRBJ2-2; TRBD1 matches at 7 bases. The CDR3 loop spans 15 amino acids. The J segment lost 6 bases and the V segment lost 2 bases, leaving 7 bases of the junction unmatched. Germline assignment: CDR1 SGHDT and CDR2 YYEEEE. The CDR3 sequence: CASSFRGGEAGELFF. CDR3 coding DNA: TGTGCCAGCAGCTTTAGAGGGGGCGAGGCCGGGGAGCTGTTTTTT.

The chain recombines TRBV7-9 with TRBJ1-5; 8 nucleotides match TRBD1. Germline V gene sequence: CDR1 SEHNR, CDR2 FQNEAQ (reference sequence). V was pared by 1 base and J by 1 base, with 9 bases of the junction left unmatched. The CDR3 extends over 18 amino acids. CDR3 sequence: CASSLGHGRGLSNQPQHF. CDR3 in DNA: TGTGCCAGCAGCTTAGGGCACGGCAGGGGGCTCAGCAATCAGCCCCAGCATTTT.

This clone was picked up one time. DNA of the CDR3: TGCGCCAGCAGCTACGGGACAGGGCAAGGCTACACCTTC. Protein sequence: CASSYGTGQGYTF. The chain has TRBV5-1 and TRBJ1-2, with 9 bases aligning to TRBD1. The V and J ends lost 3 bases and 8 bases, in that order; junction bases with no gene match: 5. The CDR3 runs 13 residues. Germline-derived CDR1 and CDR2 are SGHRS and YFSETQ.

The V gene is TRBV29-1, the J gene TRBJ1-2; D uncertain. The CDR3 runs 13 residues. Germline V gene sequence: CDR1 SQVTM, CDR2 ANQGSEA. V lost 5 bases and J lost 4, with 14 bases in between. The CDR3 DNA reads as TGCAGCGTTAGACACCCCGTTGGCTATGGCTACACCTTC. Amino acid sequence: CSVRHPVGYGYTF.

About this clone: Mismatch with germline at one junction end may stem from a read error. The chain is built from TRBV2 and TRBJ1-2; no definite D call. Germline V gene data show CDR1 as SNHLY and CDR2 as FYNNEI. There are 11 residues in the CDR3. The CDR3 DNA follows: TGTGCCAGCAGTGAAGAGGCGGGTGGTGCCTTC. Translation gives CASSEEAGGAF.

The chain joins TRBV2 to TRBJ1-2; 11 bases are a match to TRBD1. The CDR3 sequence is 15 residues long. Losses at the gene ends were 7 bases for V and 4 bases for J; bases not matched to a gene: 8. Germline loops: CDR1 SNHLY, CDR2 FYNNEI. The CDR3 DNA follows: TGTGCCAGCAAAAGGACAGGGGGCCAGAGCTATGGCTACACCTTC. It translates to CASKRTGGQSYGYTF.

This clone occurred a few times. The chain joins TRBV2 to TRBJ1-2, with TRBD1 matching 12 bases. V was clipped by 6 bases and J by 4 bases; unmatched bases: 15. Germline CDR1 is SNHLY and CDR2 is FYNNEI. The CDR3 sequence is 18 residues long. The CDR3 sequence is CASSPTGTGGEFSYGYTF. The CDR3 DNA reads TGTGCCAGCAGCCCAACCGGGACAGGGGGCGAGTTTAGCTATGGCTACACCTTC. Looking up the rest from reference TRBV2 and TRBJ1-2 gives the full variable domain: EPEVTQTPSHQVTQMGQEVILRCVPISNHLYFYWYRQILGQKVEFLVSFYNNEISEKSEIFDDQFSVERPDGSNFTLKIRSTKLEDSAMYFCASSPTGTGGEFSYGYTFGSGTRLTVV.

V is TRBV28 and J is TRBJ1-5; 10 bases agree with TRBD1. Germline CDR1 is MDHEN and CDR2 is SYDVKM. The ends lost 6 bases at V and 2 bases at J; junction bases unmatched: 16. This CDR3 has 19 residues. CDR3 DNA: TGTGCCAGCAGCTACGTGACAGGGGGCGCGAGATTTGGCAATCAGCCCCAGCATTTT. It translates to CASSYVTGGARFGNQPQHF. The full variable domain, completed using reference TRBV28 and TRBJ1-5, is DVKVTQSSRYLVKRTGEKVFLECVQDMDHENMFWYRQDPGLGLRLIYFSYDVKMKEKGDIPEGYSVSREKKERFSLILESASTNQTSMYLCASSYVTGGARFGNQPQHFGDGTRLSIL.

The chain uses TRBV13 and TRBJ1-1; D is possibly TRBD1 (5 bases). This CDR3 has 14 residues. Trimming took off 4 bases at V and 0 bases at J, with 9 bases between the two ends. CDR1 PRHDT and CDR2 FYEKMQ come from the germline V gene (reference sequence). The CDR3 DNA is TGTGCCAGCAGCTCAGGGCGCATGAACACTGAAGCTTTCTTT. Translated: CASSSGRMNTEAFF.

The V and J genes are TRBV5-1 and TRBJ1-4; 7 bases match TRBD1. V lost 3 bases, J lost 0 bases, and 8 bases stayed unmatched. Germline loops: CDR1 SGHRS, CDR2 YFSETQ. CDR3 length: 17 residues. In DNA form, the CDR3 reads TGCGCCAGCAGCTGGGGTTTAGGGACAGCAACTAATGAAAAACTGTTTTTT. Residues: CASSWGLGTATNEKLFF. Combining the CDR3 with reference TRBV5-1 and TRBJ1-4 gives the whole variable domain KAGVTQTPRYLIKTRGQQVTLSCSPISGHRSVSWYQQTPGQGLQFLFEYFSETQRNKGNFPGRFSGRQFSNSRSEMNVSTLELGDSALYLCASSWGLGTATNEKLFFGSGTQLSVL.